This T cell receptor beta chain originates from a study of identical twins. Trimming took 0 bases from V and 4 from J, leaving 11 bases between them. This CDR3 is 15 amino acids long. In germline, CDR1 is WNHNN, CDR2 SYGVQD (reference sequence). A single record per CDR3 protein comes from TCRdb applying MiXCR to the 5' RACE reads. Among around 1.7 million distinct CDR3 sequences listed, about 30% were seen once. This clonotype showed up many times. Its cognate antigen is unknown. Overall study results and limits: Fewer insertions characterized abundant cord blood beta clonotypes, whereas memory repertoires showed none. Compared with models, monozygotic twins showed more out-of-frame TCR alpha sharing.

The chain links TRBV10-1 to TRBJ2-3; the D gene could be TRBD1 or TRBD2 (5 bases each). The sequenced sample consisted of cord blood. This receptor was taken from a newborn girl in good health. In DNA, the CDR3 is TGCGCCAGCAGTGAGTCTGGGGGAGAGCCAGATACGCAGTATTTT. This translates into CASSESGGEPDTQYF.